These 25 T cell receptor beta chains were sequenced from one sample in a study of blood T cell repertoires in COVID-19. Profiled with immunoSEQ multiplex PCR; TCRdb holds only in-frame clones, not every one. Of tens of thousands of clones in the sample, around 86% were seen once. The sample taken for sequencing was peripheral blood. The receptors originated from a woman in her fifties or sixties with acute or convalescent COVID-19.

Here the CDR3 DNA reads TGTGCCAGCTACGCCGCAGGGTCTGGAAACACCATATATTTT. The encoded protein is CASYAAGSGNTIYF. This chain links TRBV3-1 (or the pseudogene TRBV3-2) with TRBJ1-3, with D maybe TRBD1 (5 bases). Germline assignment: CDR1 LGHDT and CDR2 YNNKEL (reference sequence). With 8 bases removed from V and 1 base from J, the gap between germline ends came to 12 bases. This CDR3 is 14 amino acids long.

This clone was seen once. The chain combines TRBV15 with TRBJ2-1; TRBD2 matches at 10 bases. The CDR3 is 16 amino acids. J gave up 5 bases and V 0 bases, and 4 bases lay outside the gene matches. CDR1 is LNHNV and CDR2 is YYDKDF in the germline V gene (reference sequence). CDR3 sequence (DNA): TGTGCCACCAGCAGAGATAAGAGCGGGGGGGACAATGAGCAGTTCTTC. Protein: CATSRDKSGGDNEQFF.

This clone was recorded many times. V is TRBV29-1 and J is TRBJ2-1; D is perhaps TRBD2 (6 bases). The CDR3 totals 11 residues. V was clipped by 4 bases and J by 6 bases, with 7 bases between them. Germline CDR1 and CDR2: SQVTM and ANQGSEA. The CDR3 spells CSVGRGNEQFF. CDR3 sequence (DNA): TGCAGCGTTGGGAGGGGCAATGAGCAGTTCTTC.

This chain links TRBV18 with TRBJ2-7; no clear D gene. The CDR3 runs 12 residues. Trimming removed 5 bases from V and 0 bases from J, with 5 bases in between. From germline, CDR1 is KGHSH and CDR2 LQKENI. In nucleotides, the CDR3 is TGTGCCAGCTCAGCTAGCTCCTACGAGCAGTACTTC. Protein sequence: CASSASSYEQYF.

This clone showed up just once. The chain recombines TRBV24-1 with TRBJ2-1; 7 nucleotides line up with TRBD1. This CDR3 comprises 16 residues. The J segment lost 3 bases and the V segment lost 4 bases, leaving 8 bases of the junction unmatched. CDR1 KGHDR and CDR2 SFDVKD come from the germline V gene. CDR3 loop: CATSDPTGEIYNEQFF. CDR3 nucleotide sequence: TGTGCCACCAGTGACCCAACAGGGGAGATCTACAATGAGCAGTTCTTC.

The V and J genes are TRBV5-1 and TRBJ2-7; D remains unclear. Germline lookup yields CDR1 SGHRS and CDR2 YFSETQ. The length of the CDR3 is 11 residues. V was pared by 4 bases and J by 6 bases, with 8 bases between. The CDR3 protein is CASSEAFEQYF. CDR3 DNA: TGCGCCAGCAGCGAAGCCTTCGAGCAGTACTTC.

The chain employs TRBV27 and TRBJ1-1; 8 bases map to TRBD1. The CDR3 has 14 amino acids. Germline V gene sequence: CDR1 MNHEY, CDR2 SMNVEV (reference sequence). J was trimmed by 4 bases and V by 5 bases; bases with no gene match: 6. The CDR3 DNA sequence: TGTGCCAGCAGTGAGCGACAGGGGATCACTGAAGCTTTCTTT. Residues: CASSERQGITEAFF.

The chain carries TRBV6-6 and TRBJ1-2; D not certain. Germline CDR1 and CDR2: MNHNY and SVGAGI (reference sequence). The CDR3 sequence is 14 residues long. V lost 4 bases, J lost 5 bases, and 14 bases lay in between. The CDR3 coding sequence is TGTGCCAGCAGTTCCAGCACGGGAGGTTATGGCTACACCTTC. As protein: CASSSSTGGYGYTF.

The V call is TRBV19, the J call TRBJ2-1, with TRBD2 matching 7 bases. CDR3 size: 15 residues. V dropped 7 bases and J dropped 9; count of bases not matched to a gene: 15. Germline CDR1 and CDR2: LNHDA and SQIVND (reference sequence). The CDR3 protein is CASMRGLPGLGEQFF. The CDR3 region has the DNA TGTGCCAGTATGCGGGGACTACCGGGACTCGGTGAGCAGTTCTTC.

The chain combines TRBV18 with TRBJ2-1; unclear D gene. CDR1 is KGHSH and CDR2 is LQKENI in the germline V gene. This CDR3 has 12 amino acids. Trimming left V 3 bases short and J 7 bases short, with 7 bases between. CDR3 in amino acids: CASSPRVNEQFF. The CDR3 DNA follows: TGTGCCAGCTCACCCCGGGTAAATGAGCAGTTCTTC.

The rearrangement uses TRBV7-2 and TRBJ1-4; a weak D match, TRBD1 (5 bases). From germline, CDR1 is SGHTA and CDR2 FQGNSA. The germline V and J ends were trimmed by 1 base and 5 bases, with 8 bases remaining between them. CDR3 length: 14 residues. CDR3 sequence: CASSLGGGNEKLFF. DNA for the CDR3: TGTGCCAGCAGCTTAGGCGGGGGGAATGAAAAACTGTTTTTT.

The rearrangement links TRBV6-5 to TRBJ1-2; 7 bases fit TRBD1. Trimming took 5 bases from V and 1 from J; bases not matched to a gene: 4. The germline V gene has CDR1 MNHEY and CDR2 SVGAGI. CDR3 length equals 14 residues. DNA of the CDR3: TGTGCCAGCAGTAAATGGGACAGTAACTATGGCTACACCTTC. Translation: CASSKWDSNYGYTF.

This rearrangement joins TRBV7-9 to TRBJ1-4, with TRBD1 as a possible D gene (6 bases). Per germline, CDR1 SEHNR and CDR2 FQNEAQ (reference sequence). This CDR3 is 14 amino acids long. Deletions cut 1 base from V and 8 bases from J, with 11 bases between. CDR3 DNA: TGTGCCAGCAGCTTAGGCAGGGGTATGGAAAAACTGTTTTTT. Amino acids: CASSLGRGMEKLFF.

In its sample, this clone was seen once. This chain links TRBV7-9 with TRBJ1-6; D perhaps matches TRBD1 (5 bases). The CDR3 runs to 16 residues. Germline lookup yields CDR1 SEHNR and CDR2 FQNEAQ (reference sequence). The V end lost 2 bases, the J end lost 8 bases, and 16 bases lay between the germline ends. The CDR3 DNA sequence: TGTGCCAGCAGCTTACACTATCGGGGGTCTGATTCACCCCTCCACTTT. It specifies CASSLHYRGSDSPLHF.

The rearrangement joins TRBV5-1 to TRBJ1-2, with 7 bases fitting TRBD1. V trimming: 6 bases; J trimming: 3 bases; junction bases outside the gene matches: 8. Germline V CDR1 and CDR2: SGHRS, YFSETQ. This CDR3 has 14 amino acids. The CDR3 here is CASKMTGNYYGYTF. The CDR3 nucleotides are TGCGCCAGCAAGATGACAGGGAATTACTATGGCTACACCTTC.

The chain uses TRBV30 and TRBJ1-6; a weak D match, TRBD1 (5 bases). CDR3 length: 14 residues. Looked up from germline, CDR1 is GTSNPN and CDR2 is SVGIG (reference sequence). V was shortened by 3 bases and J by 6 bases, with 12 bases between the two germline ends. This CDR3 is CAWRRDGLNSPLHF. CDR3 DNA: TGTGCCTGGAGGCGGGACGGTCTTAATTCACCCCTCCACTTT.

The rearrangement joins TRBV6-6 to TRBJ1-1; TRBD1 matches 8 bases. With 6 bases clipped from V and 3 bases from J, the junction kept 27 bases outside the gene matches. Germline values: CDR1 MNHNY, CDR2 SVGAGI (reference sequence). The CDR3 totals 21 residues. This CDR3 is CASSLLQPARGRLGPDTEAFF. The CDR3 DNA reads as TGTGCCAGCAGCCTTCTCCAACCCGCCAGGGGGCGCTTGGGCCCTGACACTGAAGCTTTCTTT.

Written as DNA, the CDR3 is TGTGCCAGCAGCCGGACTAGGTTCGTCGAGACCCAGTACTTC. Protein sequence: CASSRTRFVETQYF. This rearrangement joins TRBV7-9 to TRBJ2-5; the match to TRBD2 covers 7 bases. Looked up from germline, CDR1 is SEHNR and CDR2 is FQNEAQ (reference sequence). The CDR3 runs 14 residues. With V trimmed by 5 bases and J by 5 bases, 8 bases remained unmatched.

This chain joins TRBV9 and TRBJ1-2, with D perhaps TRBD1 (6 bases). Germline CDR1 and CDR2: SGDLS and YYNGEE. The CDR3 runs to 16 residues. V was shortened by 2 bases and J by 3 bases, with 17 bases between the two germline ends. The CDR3 nucleotides read TGTGCCAGCAGCGTGGGGGCGGGTACAGAAGACTATGGCTACACCTTC. It codes for CASSVGAGTEDYGYTF.

The V and J genes are TRBV19 and TRBJ2-1, with TRBD1 matching over 9 bases. Trimming at V came to 3 bases and at J to 1 base, leaving 4 bases not matched to a gene. The CDR3 loop spans 16 amino acids. CDR1 and CDR2 (germline): LNHDA, SQIVND (reference sequence). DNA of the CDR3: TGTGCCAGTAGTATTCTAGGGACAGGGTCCTACAATGAGCAGTTCTTC. Its protein product is CASSILGTGSYNEQFF.

The chain is built from TRBV28 and TRBJ1-4; D possibly corresponds to TRBD1 (6 bases). The length of the CDR3 is 11 residues. Germline V gene lookup returns CDR1 MDHEN and CDR2 SYDVKM. Trimming took 5 bases from V and 13 from J, leaving 11 bases between them. The CDR3 loop is CASSGGSGLFF. Here the CDR3 DNA reads TGTGCCAGCAGTGGGGGCTCGGGACTGTTTTTT.

The V call is TRBV28, the J call TRBJ1-2; no clear D. The CDR3 contains 14 residues. CDR1 is MDHEN, CDR2 SYDVKM, per germline. V lost 5 bases, J lost 1 base, and 11 bases lay in between. The DNA for the CDR3 is TGTGCCAGCAGTGCGAATCTCCTTAACTATGGCTACACCTTC. Translating it yields CASSANLLNYGYTF.

The chain has TRBV9 and TRBJ2-1, with 11 bases aligning to TRBD2. The V gene's germline CDR1 is SGDLS and CDR2 YYNGEE. The CDR3 contains 20 residues. The junction had 11 bases not matched to a gene; V was cut back by 0 bases and J by 0 bases. This chain's CDR3 is CASSVGLAGGRGSSYNEQFF. CDR3 DNA sequence: TGTGCCAGCAGCGTAGGGCTAGCGGGAGGCAGGGGGAGCTCCTACAATGAGCAGTTCTTC.

This sequence joins TRBV10-3 and TRBJ2-1; 7 nucleotides agree with TRBD1. The germline V gene has CDR1 ENHRY and CDR2 SYGVKD. The V and J ends lost 10 bases and 0 bases, in that order; junction bases with no gene match: 3. This CDR3 has 13 residues. This CDR3 is CATRGSSYNEQFF. The CDR3 coding sequence is TGTGCCACCAGGGGGAGCTCCTACAATGAGCAGTTCTTC.

The chain carries TRBV18 and TRBJ1-6; TRBD1 aligns across 7 bases. J gave up 6 bases and V 5 bases, and 10 bases lay outside the gene matches. The V gene's germline CDR1 is KGHSH and CDR2 LQKENI. The CDR3 consists of 16 residues. The CDR3: CASSAPRGRGNSPLHF. In DNA form, the CDR3 reads TGTGCCAGCTCAGCGCCGAGGGGGCGCGGTAATTCACCCCTCCACTTT.